Presented here are 21 T cell receptor beta chains from one specimen sequenced in a study of graft-versus-host responses after intestinal transplantation (TCRdb year 2021). The library was built by means of the immunoSEQ multiplex PCR assay. This is the immuneACCESS table as TCRdb keeps it, with only in-frame sequences that have V and J called. A part of the clones is gone; compared with another copy, unresolved V genes explain less than half, and the rest is unexplained. Recorded for this sample are about 15,000 clones; 33% of them occurred a single time. The leading ten clones occupy 3.7% of the sample. The time point label on this specimen signifies: cells obtained before transplantation from donor or recipient. Sequencing used alloreactive CD4+ T cells from a mixed lymphocyte reaction culture, obtained before intestinal transplant. The intended sense of this specimen's cell subset or site label: CFSE-low proliferating T cells sorted from roughly 6-day pre-transplant mixed lymphocyte reaction (GvH or HvG direction). The receptors originated from a human patient who received an intestinal transplant.

The chain employs TRBV5-1 and TRBJ2-6; 11 bases agree with TRBD1. V lost 7 bases and J lost 4; bases outside the gene matches: 4. Germline V gene sequence: CDR1 SGHRS, CDR2 YFSETQ. The CDR3 contains 15 residues. CDR3 coding DNA: TGCGCCAGCGGACAGGGGGCGCCCGGGGCCAACGTCCTGACTTTC. Its protein product is CASGQGAPGANVLTF.

In its sample, this clone was seen a few times. The J gene is TRBJ2-1, the V gene TRBV12-5; 9 bases fit TRBD2. The CDR3 runs to 14 residues. Per germline, CDR1 LGHNT and CDR2 FRNRAP. The junction had 8 bases not matched to a gene; V was cut back by 6 bases and J by 8 bases. The CDR3 DNA reads as TGTGCTAGTGGCACCCTAGCGGGATTAGATGAGCAGTTCTTC. Protein product: CASGTLAGLDEQFF.

This clone showed up just a few times. J is TRBJ1-2 and V is TRBV11-3; perhaps TRBD1 as D (6 bases). Germline CDR1 SGHNT, CDR2 YENEEA. The CDR3 length is 14 residues. The germline V and J ends were trimmed by 5 bases and 6 bases, with 16 bases remaining between them. The DNA of the CDR3 is TGTGCCAGCAGCCTAAGCGGCAGGGGCGATGGCTACACCTTC. Translated, it gives CASSLSGRGDGYTF.

By frequency in the sample, this clone is medium-sized. The rearrangement joins TRBV19 to TRBJ2-7; D ambiguous. Trimming removed 4 bases at V and 2 bases at J, with 12 bases between. Germline V gene data show CDR1 as LNHDA and CDR2 as SQIVND (reference sequence). The length of the CDR3 is 14 residues. CDR3 loop: CASSTGARTYEQYF. Written as DNA, the CDR3 is TGTGCCAGTAGTACCGGCGCGAGGACCTACGAGCAGTACTTC. The whole variable domain, filled in from reference TRBV19 and TRBJ2-7, reads DGGITQSPKYLFRKEGQNVTLSCEQNLNHDAMYWYRQDPGQGLRLIYYSQIVNDFQKGDIAEGYSVSREKKESFPLTVTSAQKNPTAFYLCASSTGARTYEQYFGPGTRLTVT.

There are a few counts of this clone. V is TRBV4-2 and J is TRBJ1-1; unclear D gene. Germline CDR1 reads LGHNA; CDR2 reads YNFKEQ. Trimming took 3 bases from V and 3 from J, leaving 14 bases between them. The CDR3 is made up of 15 amino acids. CDR3 loop: CASSHTRKRDTEAFF. CDR3 nucleotide sequence: TGTGCCAGCAGCCATACACGGAAGAGGGACACTGAAGCTTTCTTT.

The chain carries TRBV7-9 and TRBJ2-7; D ambiguous. Germline V gene sequence: CDR1 SEHNR, CDR2 FQNEAQ (reference sequence). V gave up 5 bases and J gave up 1 base, with 6 bases separating them. CDR3 length: 12 amino acids. The CDR3 reads CASSQGSYEQYF. The CDR3 DNA sequence: TGTGCCAGCAGCCAAGGGTCCTACGAGCAGTACTTC.

The chain couples TRBV7-9 to TRBJ2-2; D is unclear. Looked up from germline, CDR1 is SEHNR and CDR2 is FQNEAQ (reference sequence). Trimming shortened V by 5 bases and J by 2 bases, and 15 bases separated the two germline ends. This CDR3 is 16 amino acids long. The CDR3 here is CASSPRGGGNTGELFF. DNA for the CDR3: TGTGCCAGCAGCCCCCGAGGTGGCGGAAACACCGGGGAGCTGTTTTTT. Supplemented by reference TRBV7-9 and TRBJ2-2, the full variable domain reads DTGVSQNPRHKITKRGQNVTFRCDPISEHNRLYWYRQTLGQGPEFLTYFQNEAQLEKSRLLSDRFSAERPKGSFSTLEIQRTEQGDSAMYLCASSPRGGGNTGELFFGEGSRLTVL.

CDR3 DNA: TGTGCAAGTCGGCGCGGGACAGTCGAAGGACTAGCGGGAGCGGGTACCAAAAACATTCAGTACTTC. Translating it yields CASRRGTVEGLAGAGTKNIQYF. This sequence joins TRBV12-2 and TRBJ2-4; TRBD2, as called in the table, went unchecked against the DNA. TRBV12-2 is termed a pseudogene. This CDR3 is 22 amino acids long.

The chain is built from TRBV2 and TRBJ1-5, with a weak D call TRBD1 (5 bases). V was trimmed by 5 bases and J by 5 bases, leaving 10 bases between them. The CDR3 extends over 13 amino acids. CDR1 is SNHLY and CDR2 is FYNNEI in the germline V gene. In DNA, the CDR3 is TGTGCCAGCAGTAACAGGCCCGATCAGCCCCAGCATTTT. Amino acid sequence: CASSNRPDQPQHF.

This clone was detected only a few times. V and J are TRBV12-5 and TRBJ2-1; maybe TRBD2 (5 bases). CDR3 length equals 16 residues. The germline V and J ends were trimmed by 0 bases and 5 bases, with 14 bases remaining between them. Germline CDR1 is LGHNT and CDR2 is FRNRAP. The CDR3 protein is CASGLVGGELHNEQFF. The CDR3 DNA is TGTGCTAGTGGTTTGGTTGGTGGGGAGCTCCACAATGAGCAGTTCTTC. Complete variable domain (other parts from reference TRBV12-5 and TRBJ2-1): DARVTQTPRHKVTEMGQEVTMRCQPILGHNTVFWYRQTMMQGLELLAYFRNRAPLDDSGMPKDRFSAEMPDATLATLKIQPSEPRDSAVYFCASGLVGGELHNEQFFGPGTRLTVL.

This clone was observed a few times. The V gene is TRBV6-5, the J gene TRBJ1-5, with a weak D call TRBD1 (5 bases). From germline, CDR1 is MNHEY and CDR2 SVGAGI. Trimming left V 4 bases short and J 0 bases short, with 13 bases between. The CDR3 runs 16 residues. The CDR3 loop reads CASSSGRRGSNQPQHF. The CDR3, as DNA: TGTGCCAGCAGTTCGGGACGGCGTGGTAGCAATCAGCCCCAGCATTTT.

This chain joins TRBV6-5 and TRBJ2-7; TRBD2 matches 9 bases. The germline gives CDR1 MNHEY, CDR2 SVGAGI. Trimming took 11 bases from V and 5 from J; bases not matched to a gene: 10. The length of the CDR3 is 13 residues. CDR3 sequence: CAARGLAGHEQYF. The CDR3 DNA follows: TGTGCCGCTCGGGGGCTAGCGGGACACGAGCAGTACTTC.

This clone occurred once. The chain employs TRBV7-9 and TRBJ2-1, with 10 bases aligning to TRBD2. J gave up 6 bases and V 0 bases, and 5 bases lay outside the gene matches. CDR1 and CDR2 from the germline V gene are SEHNR and FQNEAQ (reference sequence). The CDR3 length is 16 residues. The CDR3 loop reads CASSLAAGLAINEQFF. The CDR3 coding sequence is TGTGCCAGCAGCTTAGCCGCGGGACTAGCGATCAATGAGCAGTTCTTC.

This clone was counted only a few times. This sequence joins TRBV25-1 and TRBJ2-7, with 10 bases fitting TRBD1. The germline V gene has CDR1 MGHDK and CDR2 SYGVNS. There are 15 residues in the CDR3. After removal of 3 bases from V and 6 bases from J, the junction contained 8 bases not matched to a gene. Here the CDR3 DNA reads TGTGCCAGCAGTGATACCGGGACAGGGGTGGGCGAGCAGTACTTC. Its protein is CASSDTGTGVGEQYF.

The rearrangement joins TRBV7-2 to TRBJ1-2; maybe TRBD1 (5 bases). V was shortened by 2 bases and J by 8 bases, with 18 bases between the two germline ends. CDR3 length: 15 residues. The V gene's germline CDR1 is SGHTA and CDR2 FQGNSA. The CDR3 loop is CASSLTLSGGVGYTF. DNA of the CDR3: TGTGCCAGCAGCTTAACTCTGTCCGGGGGAGTCGGCTACACCTTC.

V gene TRBV9 combines with J gene TRBJ2-3; 7 bases map to TRBD2. V shed 0 bases, J shed 1 base, and the junction held 5 bases outside the gene matches. Germline assignment: CDR1 SGDLS and CDR2 YYNGEE. This CDR3 is built from 16 residues. For the CDR3, the DNA is TGTGCCAGCAGCGTAGCTCGGCTAGCGGGCACAGATACGCAGTATTTT. It codes for CASSVARLAGTDTQYF.

The CDR3 sequence: CASSVGHPNTGELFF. The DNA of the CDR3 is TGTGCCAGCAGCGTAGGGCATCCAAACACCGGGGAGCTGTTTTTT. The rearrangement joins TRBV9 to TRBJ2-2; D gene unclear. Germline V gene lookup returns CDR1 SGDLS and CDR2 YYNGEE. The CDR3 is 15 amino acids. Trimming pared 0 bases from V and 2 bases from J, leaving 8 bases between.

The chain recombines TRBV6-5 with TRBJ1-2, with D possibly matching TRBD1 (5 bases). This CDR3 is 13 amino acids long. The V and J ends lost 6 bases and 2 bases respectively, with 10 bases between them. Germline V gene lookup returns CDR1 MNHEY and CDR2 SVGAGI. CDR3 DNA: TGTGCCAGCAGCCGACCAGGGAACTATGGCTACACCTTC. Its translation is CASSRPGNYGYTF.

This clone was counted a few times. J is TRBJ1-5 and V is TRBV28, with D perhaps matching TRBD1 (6 bases). Trimming removed 4 bases from V and 6 bases from J, with 10 bases in between. The CDR3 sequence is 13 residues long. CDR1 MDHEN and CDR2 SYDVKM come from the germline V gene. CDR3 residues: CASSYRVTQPQHF. The CDR3 region has the DNA TGTGCCAGCAGTTACAGGGTCACTCAGCCCCAGCATTTT.

This clone was counted only a few times. V and J are TRBV5-1 and TRBJ2-1, with D tentatively TRBD2 (5 bases). The CDR3 consists of 16 residues. Between the trimmed V and J ends, which lost 0 bases and 5 bases, there was a span of 15 bases. CDR1 is SGHRS, CDR2 YFSETQ, per germline. The CDR3 protein is CASSLARGVQNNEQFF. CDR3 nucleotide sequence: TGCGCCAGCAGCTTGGCCCGGGGAGTCCAGAACAATGAGCAGTTCTTC.

This chain joins TRBV18 and TRBJ2-7, with 7 bases fitting TRBD1. The junction had 5 bases not matched to a gene; V was cut back by 4 bases and J by 2 bases. Per the germline V gene, CDR1 is KGHSH and CDR2 is LQKENI. This CDR3 region has 14 residues. The CDR3: CASSHRDRPYEQYF. For the CDR3, the DNA is TGTGCCAGCTCACACCGGGACAGACCCTACGAGCAGTACTTC.